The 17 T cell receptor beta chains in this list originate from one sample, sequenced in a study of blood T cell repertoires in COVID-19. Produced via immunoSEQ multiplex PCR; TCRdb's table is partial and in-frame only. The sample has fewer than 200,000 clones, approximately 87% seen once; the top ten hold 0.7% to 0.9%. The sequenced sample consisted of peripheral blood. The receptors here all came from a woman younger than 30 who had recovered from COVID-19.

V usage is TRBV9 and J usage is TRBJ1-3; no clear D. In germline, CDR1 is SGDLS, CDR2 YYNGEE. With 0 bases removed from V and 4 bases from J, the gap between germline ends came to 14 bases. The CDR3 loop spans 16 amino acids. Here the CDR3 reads CASSVGAASPGNTIYF. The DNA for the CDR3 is TGTGCCAGCAGCGTAGGGGCCGCGTCCCCAGGAAACACCATATATTTT.

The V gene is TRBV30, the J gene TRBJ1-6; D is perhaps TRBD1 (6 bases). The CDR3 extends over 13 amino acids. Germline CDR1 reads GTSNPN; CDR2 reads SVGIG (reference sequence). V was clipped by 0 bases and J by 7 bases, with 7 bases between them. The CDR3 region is CAWSVQGNSPLHF. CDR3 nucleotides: TGTGCCTGGAGTGTACAGGGAAATTCACCCCTCCACTTT.

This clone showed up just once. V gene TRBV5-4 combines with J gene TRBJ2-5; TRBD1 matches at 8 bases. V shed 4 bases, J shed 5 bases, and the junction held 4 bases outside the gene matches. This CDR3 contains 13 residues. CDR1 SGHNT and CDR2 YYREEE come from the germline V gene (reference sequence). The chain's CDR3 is CASSIRQGETQYF. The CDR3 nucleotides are TGTGCCAGCAGCATCCGACAGGGGGAGACCCAGTACTTC.

CDR3 sequence reads: CASSLEYRVFQETQYF. The CDR3, as DNA: TGTGCCAGCAGCTTAGAGTACAGGGTTTTCCAAGAGACCCAGTACTTC. The V gene is TRBV7-9, the J gene TRBJ2-5; TRBD1 is a possible D gene (6 bases). Germline CDR1 reads SEHNR; CDR2 reads FQNEAQ (reference sequence). This CDR3 region has 16 residues. V gave up 1 base and J gave up 1 base, with 13 bases separating them.

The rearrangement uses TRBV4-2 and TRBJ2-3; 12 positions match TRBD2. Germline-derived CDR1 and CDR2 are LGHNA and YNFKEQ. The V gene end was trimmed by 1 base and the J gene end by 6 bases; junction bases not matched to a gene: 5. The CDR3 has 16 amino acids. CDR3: CASSQALAGGRDTQYF. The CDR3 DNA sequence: TGTGCCAGCAGCCAAGCCCTAGCGGGGGGGAGGGATACGCAGTATTTT.

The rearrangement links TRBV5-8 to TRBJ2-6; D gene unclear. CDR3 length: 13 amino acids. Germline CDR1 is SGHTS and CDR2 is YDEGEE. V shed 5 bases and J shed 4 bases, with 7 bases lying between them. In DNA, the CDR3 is TGTGCCAGCAGTCTCGCGGGGGCCAACGTCCTGACTTTC. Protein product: CASSLAGANVLTF. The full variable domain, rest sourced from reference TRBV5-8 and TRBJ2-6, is EAGVTQSPTHLIKTRGQQATLRCSPISGHTSVYWYQQALGLGLQFLLWYDEGEERNRGNFPPRFSGRQFPNYSSELNVNALELEDSALYLCASSLAGANVLTFGAGSRLTVL.

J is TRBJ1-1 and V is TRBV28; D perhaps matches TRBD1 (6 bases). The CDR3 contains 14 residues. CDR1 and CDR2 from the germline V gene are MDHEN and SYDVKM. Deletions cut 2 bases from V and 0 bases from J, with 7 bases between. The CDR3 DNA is TGTGCCAGCAGTTTAACAGGGCTGAACACTGAAGCTTTCTTT. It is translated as CASSLTGLNTEAFF.

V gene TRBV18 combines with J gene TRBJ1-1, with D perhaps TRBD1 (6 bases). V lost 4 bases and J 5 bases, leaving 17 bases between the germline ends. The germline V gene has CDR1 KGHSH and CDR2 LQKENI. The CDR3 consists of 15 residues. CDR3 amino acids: CASSLQRPQGTEAFF. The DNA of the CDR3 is TGTGCCAGCTCACTCCAGAGGCCACAGGGTACTGAAGCTTTCTTT.

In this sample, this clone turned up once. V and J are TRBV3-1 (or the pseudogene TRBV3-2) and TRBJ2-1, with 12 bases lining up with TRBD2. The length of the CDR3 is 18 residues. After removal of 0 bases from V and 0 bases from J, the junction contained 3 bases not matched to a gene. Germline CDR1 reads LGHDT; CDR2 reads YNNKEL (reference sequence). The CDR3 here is CASSQEGLAGPSYNEQFF. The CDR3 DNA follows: TGTGCCAGCAGCCAAGAAGGACTAGCGGGGCCCTCCTACAATGAGCAGTTCTTC.

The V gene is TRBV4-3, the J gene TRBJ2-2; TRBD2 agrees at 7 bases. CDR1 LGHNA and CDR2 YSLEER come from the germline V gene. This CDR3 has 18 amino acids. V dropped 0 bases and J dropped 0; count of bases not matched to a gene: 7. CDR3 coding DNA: TGCGCCAGCAGCCAAGATCCTCGGGCGGGGGCGAACACCGGGGAGCTGTTTTTT. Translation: CASSQDPRAGANTGELFF.

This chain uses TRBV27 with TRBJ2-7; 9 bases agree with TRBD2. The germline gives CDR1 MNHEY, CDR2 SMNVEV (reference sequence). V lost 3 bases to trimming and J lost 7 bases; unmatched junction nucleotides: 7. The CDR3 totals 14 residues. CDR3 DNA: TGTGCCAGCAGTTTTGGCGGGGGGGCCCGTGAGCAGTACTTC. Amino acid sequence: CASSFGGGAREQYF.

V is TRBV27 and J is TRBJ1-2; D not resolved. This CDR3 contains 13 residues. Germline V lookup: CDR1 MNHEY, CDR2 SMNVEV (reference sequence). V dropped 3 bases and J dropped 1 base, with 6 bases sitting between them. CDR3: CASSFQNNYGYTF. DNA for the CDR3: TGTGCCAGCAGTTTTCAGAATAACTATGGCTACACCTTC.

Written as DNA, the CDR3 is TGTGCCAGCAGTGAAGCAGGGGGCGGAACTGAAGCTTTCTTT. Translation: CASSEAGGGTEAFF. This sequence joins TRBV2 and TRBJ1-1, with 7 positions matching TRBD1. This CDR3 is 14 amino acids long. With 0 bases clipped from V and 5 bases from J, the junction kept 3 bases outside the gene matches. Germline values: CDR1 SNHLY, CDR2 FYNNEI.

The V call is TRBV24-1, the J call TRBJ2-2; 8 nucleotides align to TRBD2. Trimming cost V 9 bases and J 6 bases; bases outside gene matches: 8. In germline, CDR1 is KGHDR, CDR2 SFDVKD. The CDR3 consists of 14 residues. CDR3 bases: TGTGCCACCGGGGGAGCGGGAGAGGCCGGGGAGCTGTTTTTT. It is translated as CATGGAGEAGELFF.

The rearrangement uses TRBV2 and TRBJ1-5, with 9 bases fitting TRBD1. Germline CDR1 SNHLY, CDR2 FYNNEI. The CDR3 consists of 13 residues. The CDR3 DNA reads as TGTGCTACTAGGGACAGGGATGCTCAGCCCCAGCATTTT. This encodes CATRDRDAQPQHF.

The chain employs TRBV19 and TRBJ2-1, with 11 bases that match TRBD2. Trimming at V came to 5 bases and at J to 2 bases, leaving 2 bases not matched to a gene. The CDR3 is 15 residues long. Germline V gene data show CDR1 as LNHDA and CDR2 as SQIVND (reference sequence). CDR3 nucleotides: TGTGCCAGTAGTTTTAGCGGGGGGGCCTACAATGAGCAGTTCTTC. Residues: CASSFSGGAYNEQFF.

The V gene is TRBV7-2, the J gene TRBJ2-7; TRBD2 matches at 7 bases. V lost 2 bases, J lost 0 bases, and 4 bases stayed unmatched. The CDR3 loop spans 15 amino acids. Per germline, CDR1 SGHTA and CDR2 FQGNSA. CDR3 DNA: TGTGCCAGCAGCTTACCCGGGGGGAGCTCCTACGAGCAGTACTTC. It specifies CASSLPGGSSYEQYF.